This T cell receptor (beta chain) was observed in a study of T cell responses to AZD1222 COVID-19 vaccine (TCRdb year 2021). Background on the whole study: A total of more than 230 trial participants underwent TCR sequencing, of whom 200 to 220 had received two doses of AZD1222 and roughly 26 had received two doses of the MenACWY control vaccine. Enrollment into the trials was organized by age into subgroups of 18-55, 56-69 and 70-plus years, and those subgroups contained approximately 160, 26 and 62 TCR-sequenced participants, respectively.

V has 3 bases trimmed and J has 6 bases trimmed; junction bases matching no gene number 4. Reading from cysteine to phenylalanine, the CDR3 counts 13 amino acids. Just the 39-base CDR3 DNA is kept, in frame starting at base 1. CDR1 and CDR2 are drawn from the germline V gene: ENHRY, SYGVKD. What the work shows at the level of the full study, not this receptor alone: Participants were mostly white British and included more females than males, and it was suggested by the authors that clonal diversity may have been underestimated. The 56-69-year group was small, and its depth increase did not reach significance, likely because of low power. Conclusions about previously exposed vaccinees were limited because only six AZD1222 recipients were SARS-CoV-2 seropositive at baseline. Nearly half of unique spike-specific TCRs reportedly recognized epitopes outside regions mutated in the B.1.351 and B.1.1.7 variants. No day 14 peak-response samples were available, so repertoires were characterized only after the peak T cell response. The whole spike protein was spanned by vaccine-associated CD4 TCRs, and dominant responses were seen in regions 160-218 and 743-854. After two AZD1222 doses, spike-specific TCR breadth and depth were significantly higher than at day 0 and than in MenACWY recipients.

In light of the paper, this sample's time point label describes: about 28 days (+/-7) after the second vaccine dose. AZD1222 recipients whose second dose came at about 4 weeks and those whose second dose came at about 12 weeks were combined into one group, since spike-specific TCR depth and breadth did not differ between the two schedules. The vaccinee samples were drawn from two UK trials, COV001 and COV002, one of which was a single-blind randomized controlled phase 2/3 trial testing AZD1222 (ChAdOx1 nCoV-19) in healthy adults. For TCRbeta chain sequencing, PBMC samples were collected from trial participants at day 0 and at day 28 after the second dose. As regards this clone: This receptor's antigen is unknown. No much larger clone is present one base from it, and per-base qualities are unavailable.

The CDR3 regions of human TCRbeta chains were analyzed by immunosequencing. On the study's bioinformatics: Repertoire TCRs were matched against a reference library of SARS-CoV-2-specific TCRs generated with the MIRA antigen-specificity platform. Breadth was defined as the fraction of unique TCRs that were SARS-CoV-2-associated. Depth was defined as the fraction of total T cells that were SARS-CoV-2-associated. Using the MIRA data, every spike-specific TCR was mapped to the spike region that the TCR reacted to and assigned to either a CD4 or a CD8 class. Log10-transformed breadth and depth values were compared by one-way ANOVA with Sidak's multiple comparisons tests. Drawn from immuneACCESS, this table holds only the in-frame rearrangements with V and J called that TCRdb kept. Clones are partly lost; checked studies trace under half to an unresolved V gene and leave the rest unexplained. V, J and clone size are taken as reported in that table, and D and trimming were inferred from the DNA itself. Within this sample are 84,000 or so clones, with 75% to 95% of them counted one time only. The ten top clones hold 3% to 3.5% of the sample.

This receptor was obtained from an adult who received the AZD1222 COVID-19 vaccine. The chain links TRBV10-3 with TRBJ2-7; 8 central nucleotides agree with TRBD1. This material consisted of peripheral blood, taken 28 days after the second AZD1222 dose. The nucleotides read TGTGCCATCAGTGATTCCGGACAGGGCGAGCAGTACTTC. Protein translation: CAISDSGQGEQYF.